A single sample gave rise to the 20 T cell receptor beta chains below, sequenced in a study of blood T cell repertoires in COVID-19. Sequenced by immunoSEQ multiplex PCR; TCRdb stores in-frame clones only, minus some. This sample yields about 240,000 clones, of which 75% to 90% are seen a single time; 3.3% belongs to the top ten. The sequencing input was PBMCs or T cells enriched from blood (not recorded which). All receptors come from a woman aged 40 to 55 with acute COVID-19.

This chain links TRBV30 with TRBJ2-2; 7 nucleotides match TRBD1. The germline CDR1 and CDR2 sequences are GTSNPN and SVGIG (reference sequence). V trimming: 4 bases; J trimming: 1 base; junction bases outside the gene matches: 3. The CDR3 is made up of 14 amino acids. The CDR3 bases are TGTGCCTGGAAGACAGGGTTGAACACCGGGGAGCTGTTTTTT. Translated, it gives CAWKTGLNTGELFF.

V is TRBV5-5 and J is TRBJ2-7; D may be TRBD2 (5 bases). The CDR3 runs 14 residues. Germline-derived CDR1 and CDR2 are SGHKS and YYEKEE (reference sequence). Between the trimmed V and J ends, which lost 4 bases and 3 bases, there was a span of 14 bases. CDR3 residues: CASSLSLGSYEQYF. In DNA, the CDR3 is TGTGCCAGCAGCCTAAGCCTTGGGAGCTACGAGCAGTACTTC.

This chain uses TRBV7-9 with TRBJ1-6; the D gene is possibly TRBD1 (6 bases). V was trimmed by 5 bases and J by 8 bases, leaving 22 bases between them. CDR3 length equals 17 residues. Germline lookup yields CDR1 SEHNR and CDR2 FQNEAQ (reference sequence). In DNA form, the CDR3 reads TGTGCCAGCAGCCGCACCTCTGGACAGCTAGGGGATTCACCCCTCCACTTT. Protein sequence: CASSRTSGQLGDSPLHF.

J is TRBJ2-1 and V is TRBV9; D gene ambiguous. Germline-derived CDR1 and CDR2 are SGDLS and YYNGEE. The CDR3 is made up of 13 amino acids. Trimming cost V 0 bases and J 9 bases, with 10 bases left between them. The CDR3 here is CASSVDGSGEQFF. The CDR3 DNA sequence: TGTGCCAGCAGCGTAGATGGTTCAGGTGAGCAGTTCTTC.

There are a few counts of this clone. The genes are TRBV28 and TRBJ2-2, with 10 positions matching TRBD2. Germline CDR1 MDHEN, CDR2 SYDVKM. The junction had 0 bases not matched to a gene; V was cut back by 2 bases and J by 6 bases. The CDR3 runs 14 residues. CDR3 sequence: CASSLLAGAGELFF. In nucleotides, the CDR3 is TGTGCCAGCAGTTTACTAGCGGGAGCCGGGGAGCTGTTTTTT. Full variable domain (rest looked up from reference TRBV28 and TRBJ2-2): DVKVTQSSRYLVKRTGEKVFLECVQDMDHENMFWYRQDPGLGLRLIYFSYDVKMKEKGDIPEGYSVSREKKERFSLILESASTNQTSMYLCASSLLAGAGELFFGEGSRLTVL.

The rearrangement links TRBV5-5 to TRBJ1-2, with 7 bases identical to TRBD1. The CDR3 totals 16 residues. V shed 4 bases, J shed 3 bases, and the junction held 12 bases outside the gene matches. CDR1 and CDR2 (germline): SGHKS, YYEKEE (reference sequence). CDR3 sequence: CASSLRPGGVDYGYTF. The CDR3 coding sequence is TGTGCCAGCAGCCTGAGGCCAGGGGGAGTGGACTATGGCTACACCTTC.

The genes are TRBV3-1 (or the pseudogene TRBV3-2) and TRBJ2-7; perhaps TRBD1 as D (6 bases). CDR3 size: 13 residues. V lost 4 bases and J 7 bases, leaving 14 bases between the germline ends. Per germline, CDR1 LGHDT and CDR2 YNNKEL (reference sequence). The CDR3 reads CASSLTGQPEQYF. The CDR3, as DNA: TGTGCCAGCAGCCTTACAGGACAGCCGGAGCAGTACTTC.

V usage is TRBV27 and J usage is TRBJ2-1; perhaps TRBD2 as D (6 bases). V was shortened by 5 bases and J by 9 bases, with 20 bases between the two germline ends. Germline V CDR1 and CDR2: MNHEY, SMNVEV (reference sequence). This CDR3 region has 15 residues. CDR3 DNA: TGTGCCAGCAGTGGCCGGGACTTTCGCATAGTTGAGCAGTTCTTC. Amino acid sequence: CASSGRDFRIVEQFF.

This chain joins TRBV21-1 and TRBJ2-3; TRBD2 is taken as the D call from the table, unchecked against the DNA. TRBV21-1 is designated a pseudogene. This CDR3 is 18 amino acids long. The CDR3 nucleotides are TGTGCCAGCAGCCAAATCCGGGACTCCGATTCAAGCACAGATACGCAGTATTTT. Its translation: CASSQIRDSDSSTDTQYF.

The CDR3 DNA sequence: TGTGCCAGCAGCTTAGCGGCGGGCACGAACACCGGGGAGCTGTTTTTT. The encoded protein is CASSLAAGTNTGELFF. This sequence joins TRBV7-6 and TRBJ2-2, with D tentatively TRBD2 (5 bases). The CDR3 is 16 amino acids. Per germline, CDR1 SGHVS and CDR2 FNYEAQ. Trimming took 0 bases from V and 0 from J, leaving 8 bases between them.

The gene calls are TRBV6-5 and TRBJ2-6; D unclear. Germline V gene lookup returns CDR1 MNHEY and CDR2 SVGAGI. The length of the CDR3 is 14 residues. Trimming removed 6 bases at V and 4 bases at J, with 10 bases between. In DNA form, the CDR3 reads TGTGCCAGCAGCTCCGTCTTGGGGGCCAACGTCCTGACTTTC. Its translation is CASSSVLGANVLTF.

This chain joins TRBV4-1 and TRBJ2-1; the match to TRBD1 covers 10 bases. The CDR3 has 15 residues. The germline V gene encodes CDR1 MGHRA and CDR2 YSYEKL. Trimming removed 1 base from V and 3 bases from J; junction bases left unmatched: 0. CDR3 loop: CASSQGDRGYNEQFF. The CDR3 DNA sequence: TGCGCCAGCAGCCAAGGGGACAGGGGCTACAATGAGCAGTTCTTC.

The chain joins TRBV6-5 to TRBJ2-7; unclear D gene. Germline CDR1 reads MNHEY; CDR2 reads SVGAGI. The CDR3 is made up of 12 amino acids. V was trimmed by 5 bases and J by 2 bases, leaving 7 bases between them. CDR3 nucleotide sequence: TGTGCCAGCAGTAAAAACACCTACGAGCAGTACTTC. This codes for CASSKNTYEQYF.

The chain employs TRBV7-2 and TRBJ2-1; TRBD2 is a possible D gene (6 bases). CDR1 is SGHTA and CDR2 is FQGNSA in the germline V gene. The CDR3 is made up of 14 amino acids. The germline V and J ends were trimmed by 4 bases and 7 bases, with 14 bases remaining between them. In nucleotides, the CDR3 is TGTGCCAGCAGCTCCCGTGGACTAACGAATGAGCAGTTCTTC. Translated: CASSSRGLTNEQFF. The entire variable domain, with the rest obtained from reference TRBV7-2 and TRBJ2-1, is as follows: GAGVSQSPSNKVTEKGKDVELRCDPISGHTALYWYRQSLGQGLEFLIYFQGNSAPDKSGLPSDRFSAERTGGSVSTLTIQRTQQEDSAVYLCASSSRGLTNEQFFGPGTRLTVL.

The CDR3 region has the DNA TGTGCTAGTGGTTTGCGGGCGAACACCGGGGAGCTGTTTTTT. Translating it yields CASGLRANTGELFF. The V call is TRBV12-5, the J call TRBJ2-2, with unresolved D. V shed 2 bases and J shed 0 bases, with 4 bases lying between them. There are 14 residues in the CDR3. Germline assignment: CDR1 LGHNT and CDR2 FRNRAP. The entire variable domain, with the rest obtained from reference TRBV12-5 and TRBJ2-2, is as follows: DARVTQTPRHKVTEMGQEVTMRCQPILGHNTVFWYRQTMMQGLELLAYFRNRAPLDDSGMPKDRFSAEMPDATLATLKIQPSEPRDSAVYFCASGLRANTGELFFGEGSRLTVL.

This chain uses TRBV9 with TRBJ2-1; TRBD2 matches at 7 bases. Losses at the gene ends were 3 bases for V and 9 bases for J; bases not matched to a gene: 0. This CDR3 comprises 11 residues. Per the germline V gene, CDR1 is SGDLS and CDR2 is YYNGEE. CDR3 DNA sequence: TGTGCCAGCAGCGAGCGGGGTGAGCAGTTCTTC. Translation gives CASSERGEQFF.

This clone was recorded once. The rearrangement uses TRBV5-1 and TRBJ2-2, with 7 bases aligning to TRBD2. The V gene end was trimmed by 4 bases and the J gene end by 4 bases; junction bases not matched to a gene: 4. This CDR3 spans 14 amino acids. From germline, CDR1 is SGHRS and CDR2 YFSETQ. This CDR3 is CASSQRGVTGELFF. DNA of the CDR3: TGCGCCAGCAGCCAACGGGGGGTCACCGGGGAGCTGTTTTTT. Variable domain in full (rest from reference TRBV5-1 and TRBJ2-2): KAGVTQTPRYLIKTRGQQVTLSCSPISGHRSVSWYQQTPGQGLQFLFEYFSETQRNKGNFPGRFSGRQFSNSRSEMNVSTLELGDSALYLCASSQRGVTGELFFGEGSRLTVL.

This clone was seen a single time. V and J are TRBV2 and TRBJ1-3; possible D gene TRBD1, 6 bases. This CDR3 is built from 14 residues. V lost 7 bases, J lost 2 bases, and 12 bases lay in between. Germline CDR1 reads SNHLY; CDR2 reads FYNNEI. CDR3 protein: CASKAQGAGNTIYF. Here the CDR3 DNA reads TGTGCCAGCAAGGCACAGGGCGCTGGAAACACCATATATTTT.

The CDR3 nucleotides are TGTGCCACCAAGACTAGCGGGGACACCGGGGAGCTGTTTTTT. It yields the protein CATKTSGDTGELFF. The rearrangement joins TRBV24-1 to TRBJ2-2, with 11 bases matching TRBD2. Germline-derived CDR1 and CDR2 are KGHDR and SFDVKD. The CDR3 sequence is 14 residues long. Unmatched junction bases numbered 1, after V lost 8 bases and J lost 3 bases.

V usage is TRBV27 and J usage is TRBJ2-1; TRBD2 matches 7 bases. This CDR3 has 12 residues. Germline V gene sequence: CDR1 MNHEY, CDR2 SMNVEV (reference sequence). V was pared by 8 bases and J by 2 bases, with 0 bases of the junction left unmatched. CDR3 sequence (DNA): TGTGCCAGCGGGACTACCTACAATGAGCAGTTCTTC. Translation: CASGTTYNEQFF.